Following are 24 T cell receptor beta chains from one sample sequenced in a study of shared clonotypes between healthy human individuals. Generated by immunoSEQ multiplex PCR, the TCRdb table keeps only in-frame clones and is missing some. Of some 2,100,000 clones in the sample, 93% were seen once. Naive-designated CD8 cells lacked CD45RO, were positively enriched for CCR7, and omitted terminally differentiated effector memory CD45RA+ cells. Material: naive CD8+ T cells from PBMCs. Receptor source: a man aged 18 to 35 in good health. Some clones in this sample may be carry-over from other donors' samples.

The CDR3, as DNA: TGTGCCAGCAGCCCCCTGACTAACTCCTACGAGCAGTACTTC. Amino acids: CASSPLTNSYEQYF. The chain combines TRBV7-9 with TRBJ2-5; possibly TRBD2 for D (5 bases). The DNA end lines up better with TRBJ2-7; the J call may be wrong. This CDR3 is built from 14 residues. Germline V gene data show CDR1 as SEHNR and CDR2 as FQNEAQ (reference sequence).

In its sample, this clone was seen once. CDR3 coding DNA: TGTGCCAGTAGTATCCTTAAGACAGGGGGCGTGAACACTGAAGCTTTCTTT. The encoded protein is CASSILKTGGVNTEAFF. The rearrangement uses TRBV19 and TRBJ1-1, with 10 bases fitting TRBD1. The V gene's germline CDR1 is LNHDA and CDR2 SQIVND (reference sequence). Trimming cost V 3 bases and J 0 bases; bases outside gene matches: 7. CDR3 length: 17 amino acids.

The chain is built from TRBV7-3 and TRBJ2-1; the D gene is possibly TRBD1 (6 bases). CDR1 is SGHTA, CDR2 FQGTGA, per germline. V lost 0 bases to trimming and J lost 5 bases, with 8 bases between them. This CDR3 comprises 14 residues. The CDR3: CASSLTTGNNEQFF. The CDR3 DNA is TGTGCCAGCAGCTTAACGACAGGCAACAATGAGCAGTTCTTC. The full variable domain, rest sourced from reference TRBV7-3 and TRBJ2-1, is GAGVSQTPSNKVTEKGKYVELRCDPISGHTALYWYRQSLGQGPEFLIYFQGTGAADDSGLPNDRFFAVRPEGSVSTLKIQRTERGDSAVYLCASSLTTGNNEQFFGPGTRLTVL.

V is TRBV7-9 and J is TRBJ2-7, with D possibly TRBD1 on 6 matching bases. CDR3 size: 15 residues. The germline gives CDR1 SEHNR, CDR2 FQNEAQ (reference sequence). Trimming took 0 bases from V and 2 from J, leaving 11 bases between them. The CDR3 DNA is TGTGCCAGCAGCTTAGCGGGGGCCCTCACCTACGAGCAGTACTTC. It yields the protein CASSLAGALTYEQYF.

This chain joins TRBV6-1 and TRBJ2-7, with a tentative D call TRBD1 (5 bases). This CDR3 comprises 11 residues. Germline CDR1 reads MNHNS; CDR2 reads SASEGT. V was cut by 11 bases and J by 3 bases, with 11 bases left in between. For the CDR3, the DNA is TGTGCCGCAAATGACAGCTACGAGCAGTACTTC. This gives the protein CAANDSYEQYF.

The CDR3, as DNA: TGTGCCAGCAGTGAAAGGGACCCGACAGGGGGCGCCGAGCAGTACTTC. Translation: CASSERDPTGGAEQYF. This sequence joins TRBV25-1 and TRBJ2-7; TRBD1 matches at 10 bases. The CDR3 totals 16 residues. The germline CDR1 and CDR2 sequences are MGHDK and SYGVNS. J gave up 6 bases and V 2 bases, and 10 bases lay outside the gene matches.

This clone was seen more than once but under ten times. Here the CDR3 DNA reads TGTGCCAGCAGCTTATCGAACACTGAAGCTTTCTTT. Amino acids: CASSLSNTEAFF. V usage is TRBV25-1 and J usage is TRBJ1-1, with D hard to call. The germline CDR1 and CDR2 sequences are MGHDK and SYGVNS. V was shortened by 6 bases and J by 1 base, with 6 bases between the two germline ends. CDR3 length: 12 residues.

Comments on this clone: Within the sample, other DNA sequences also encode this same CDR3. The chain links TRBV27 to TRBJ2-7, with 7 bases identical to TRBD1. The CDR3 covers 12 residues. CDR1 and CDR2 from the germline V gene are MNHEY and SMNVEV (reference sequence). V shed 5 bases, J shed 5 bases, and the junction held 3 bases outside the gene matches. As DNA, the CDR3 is TGTGCCAGCAGTGACAGGGACCACGAGCAGTACTTC. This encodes CASSDRDHEQYF.

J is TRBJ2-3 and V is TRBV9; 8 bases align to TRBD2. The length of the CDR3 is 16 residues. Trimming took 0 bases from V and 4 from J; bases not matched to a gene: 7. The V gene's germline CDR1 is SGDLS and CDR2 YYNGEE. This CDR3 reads CASSVALAGLPDTQYF. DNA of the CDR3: TGTGCCAGCAGCGTAGCGCTAGCGGGCCTGCCAGATACGCAGTATTTT.

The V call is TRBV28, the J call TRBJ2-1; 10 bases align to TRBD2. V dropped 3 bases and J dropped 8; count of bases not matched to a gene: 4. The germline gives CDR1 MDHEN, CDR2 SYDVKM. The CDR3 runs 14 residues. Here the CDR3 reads CASSFVAGGDEQFF. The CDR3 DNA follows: TGTGCCAGCAGTTTCGTAGCGGGAGGCGATGAGCAGTTCTTC.

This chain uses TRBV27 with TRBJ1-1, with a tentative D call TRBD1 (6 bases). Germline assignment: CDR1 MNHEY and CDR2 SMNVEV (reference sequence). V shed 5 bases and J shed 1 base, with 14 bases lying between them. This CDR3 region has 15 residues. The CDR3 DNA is TGTGCCAGCAGTGCCAACCCACAGGGGAACACTGAAGCTTTCTTT. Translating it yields CASSANPQGNTEAFF.

The CDR3 loop is CASSHPQGKGKEKLFF. CDR3 coding DNA: TGCGCCAGCAGCCATCCACAGGGGAAGGGAAAGGAAAAACTGTTTTTT. The chain is built from TRBV4-3 and TRBJ1-4, with 7 bases that match TRBD1. This CDR3 has 16 residues. Germline trimming cut 3 bases from V and 8 bases from J; bases unmatched to any gene: 12. Germline CDR1 LGHNA, CDR2 YSLEER.

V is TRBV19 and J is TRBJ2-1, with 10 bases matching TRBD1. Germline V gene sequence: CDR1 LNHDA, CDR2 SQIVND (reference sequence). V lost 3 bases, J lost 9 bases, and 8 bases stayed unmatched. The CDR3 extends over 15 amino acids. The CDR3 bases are TGTGCCAGTAGTATCTCGACAGGGGGCGCGGTTGAGCAGTTCTTC. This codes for CASSISTGGAVEQFF. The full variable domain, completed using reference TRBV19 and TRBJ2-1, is DGGITQSPKYLFRKEGQNVTLSCEQNLNHDAMYWYRQDPGQGLRLIYYSQIVNDFQKGDIAEGYSVSREKKESFPLTVTSAQKNPTAFYLCASSISTGGAVEQFFGPGTRLTVL.

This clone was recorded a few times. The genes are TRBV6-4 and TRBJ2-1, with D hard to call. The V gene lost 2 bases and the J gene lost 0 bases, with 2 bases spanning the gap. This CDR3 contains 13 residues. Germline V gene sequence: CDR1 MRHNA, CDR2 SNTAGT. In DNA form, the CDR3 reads TGTGCCAGCAGTGACAGCTCCTACAATGAGCAGTTCTTC. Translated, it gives CASSDSSYNEQFF.

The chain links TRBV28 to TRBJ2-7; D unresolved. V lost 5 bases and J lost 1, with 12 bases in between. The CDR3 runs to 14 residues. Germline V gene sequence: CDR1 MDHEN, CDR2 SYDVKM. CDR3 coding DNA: TGTGCCAGCAGTCCGCGAGCAAGGTCCTACGAGCAGTACTTC. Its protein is CASSPRARSYEQYF.

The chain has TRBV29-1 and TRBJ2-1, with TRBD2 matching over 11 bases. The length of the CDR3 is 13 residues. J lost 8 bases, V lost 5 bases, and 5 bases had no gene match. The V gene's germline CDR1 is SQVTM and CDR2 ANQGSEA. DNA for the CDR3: TGCAGCGTTCCTAGCGGGAGGACCTATGAGCAGTTCTTC. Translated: CSVPSGRTYEQFF.

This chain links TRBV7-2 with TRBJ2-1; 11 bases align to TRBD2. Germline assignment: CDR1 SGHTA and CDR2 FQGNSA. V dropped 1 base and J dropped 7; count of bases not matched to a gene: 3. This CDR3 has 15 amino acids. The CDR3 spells CASSLDWTSGNEQFF. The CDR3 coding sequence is TGTGCCAGCAGCTTAGATTGGACTAGCGGGAATGAGCAGTTCTTC.

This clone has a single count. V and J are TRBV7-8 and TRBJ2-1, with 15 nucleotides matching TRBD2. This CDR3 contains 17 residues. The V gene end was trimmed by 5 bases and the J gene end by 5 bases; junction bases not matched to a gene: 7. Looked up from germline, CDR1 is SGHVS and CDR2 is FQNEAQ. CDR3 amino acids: CASSLTRTSGRDNEQFF. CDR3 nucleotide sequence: TGTGCCAGCAGCCTAACCCGGACTAGCGGGAGGGACAATGAGCAGTTCTTC.

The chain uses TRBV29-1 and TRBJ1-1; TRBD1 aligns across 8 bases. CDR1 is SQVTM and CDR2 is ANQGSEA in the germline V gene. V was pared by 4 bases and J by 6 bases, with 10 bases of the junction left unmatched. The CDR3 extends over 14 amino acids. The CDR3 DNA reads TGCAGCGTTGGCCCCCAGGGGGCTGGCGCTGAAGCTTTCTTT. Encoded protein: CSVGPQGAGAEAFF.

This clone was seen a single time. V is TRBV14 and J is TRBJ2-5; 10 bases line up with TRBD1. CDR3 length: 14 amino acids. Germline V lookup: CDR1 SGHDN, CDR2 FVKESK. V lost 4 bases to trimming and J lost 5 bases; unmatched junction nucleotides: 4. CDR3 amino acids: CASSLGQGMETQYF. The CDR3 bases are TGTGCCAGCAGCCTGGGACAGGGGATGGAGACCCAGTACTTC.

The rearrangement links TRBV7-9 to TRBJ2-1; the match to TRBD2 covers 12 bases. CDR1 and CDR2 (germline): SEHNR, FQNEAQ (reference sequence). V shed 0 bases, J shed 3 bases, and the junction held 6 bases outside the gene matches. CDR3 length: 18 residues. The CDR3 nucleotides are TGTGCCAGCAGCTTAGCGCGTCTAGCGGGAGGGGTCTACAATGAGCAGTTCTTC. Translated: CASSLARLAGGVYNEQFF. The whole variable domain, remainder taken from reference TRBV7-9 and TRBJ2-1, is DTGVSQNPRHKITKRGQNVTFRCDPISEHNRLYWYRQTLGQGPEFLTYFQNEAQLEKSRLLSDRFSAERPKGSFSTLEIQRTEQGDSAMYLCASSLARLAGGVYNEQFFGPGTRLTVL.

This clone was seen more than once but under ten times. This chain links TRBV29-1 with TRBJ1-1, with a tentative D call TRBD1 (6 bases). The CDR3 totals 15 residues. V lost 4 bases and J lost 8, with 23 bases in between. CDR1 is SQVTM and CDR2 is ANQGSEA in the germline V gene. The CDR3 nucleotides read TGCAGCGTTGGTCGAGACAGGCTTCGAGGGAGCGAAGCTTTCTTT. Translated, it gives CSVGRDRLRGSEAFF.

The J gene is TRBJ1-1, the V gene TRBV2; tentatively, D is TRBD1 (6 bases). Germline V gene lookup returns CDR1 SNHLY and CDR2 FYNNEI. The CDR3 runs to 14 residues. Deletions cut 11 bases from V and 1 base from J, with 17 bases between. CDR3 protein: CASVPPQGNTEAFF. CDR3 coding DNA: TGTGCCTCCGTCCCCCCACAGGGGAACACTGAAGCTTTCTTT.

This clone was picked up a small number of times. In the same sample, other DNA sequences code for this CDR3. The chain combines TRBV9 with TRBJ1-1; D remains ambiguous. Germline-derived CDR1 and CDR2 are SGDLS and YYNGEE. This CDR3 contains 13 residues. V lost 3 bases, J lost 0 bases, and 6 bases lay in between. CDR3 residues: CASSGHLNTEAFF. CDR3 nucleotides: TGTGCCAGCAGCGGGCACCTGAACACTGAAGCTTTCTTT.